This T cell receptor (beta chain) comes out of a study of blood T cell repertoires in COVID-19. A few counts support this clone. V dropped 2 bases and J dropped 6 bases, with 13 bases sitting between them. The CDR3 is 13 residues long. Germline CDR1 GTSNPN, CDR2 SVGIG (reference sequence). Assay used: immunoSEQ multiplex PCR; TCRdb lists only in-frame clones, some missing. The repertoire holds about 400,000 clones, around 90% seen once, with approximately 2.1% in the top ten. The chain joins TRBV30 to TRBJ1-1; TRBD1 is a possible D gene (5 bases). Sequencing was done on a sample of PBMCs or T cells enriched from blood (not recorded which). The sequence came from a woman in her thirties or forties with acute COVID-19. CDR3 bases: TGTGCCTGGAGTATTAGCCCCAGGGCTGAAGCTTTCTTT. Encoded protein: CAWSISPRAEAFF.